The source of this TCR beta chain is a study of somatic mutations in cytotoxic T cells in rheumatoid arthritis. Findings and limits, study-wide: The clonality of CD8+ T cells was not significantly different between rheumatoid arthritis patients and age-matched healthy controls.

The assay was immunoSEQ multiplex PCR, and TCRdb's table has in-frame clones only and misses some. The table has about 26,000 clones, about four fifths seen once; the top ten hold roughly 5%. Regarding this clone: No antigen is known for it.

The CDR3 consists of 13 residues. The germline CDR1 and CDR2 sequences are ENHRY and SYGVKD. Trimming removed 0 bases from V and 3 bases from J, with 6 bases in between. The chain links TRBV10-3 to TRBJ2-7; D is undetermined. Source material: CD8+ T cells sorted from blood. The receptor's source is a man in his fifties or sixties in good health. The CDR3 loop reads CAISESYSYEQYF. In DNA form, the CDR3 reads TGTGCCATCAGTGAGTCATACAGCTACGAGCAGTACTTC.